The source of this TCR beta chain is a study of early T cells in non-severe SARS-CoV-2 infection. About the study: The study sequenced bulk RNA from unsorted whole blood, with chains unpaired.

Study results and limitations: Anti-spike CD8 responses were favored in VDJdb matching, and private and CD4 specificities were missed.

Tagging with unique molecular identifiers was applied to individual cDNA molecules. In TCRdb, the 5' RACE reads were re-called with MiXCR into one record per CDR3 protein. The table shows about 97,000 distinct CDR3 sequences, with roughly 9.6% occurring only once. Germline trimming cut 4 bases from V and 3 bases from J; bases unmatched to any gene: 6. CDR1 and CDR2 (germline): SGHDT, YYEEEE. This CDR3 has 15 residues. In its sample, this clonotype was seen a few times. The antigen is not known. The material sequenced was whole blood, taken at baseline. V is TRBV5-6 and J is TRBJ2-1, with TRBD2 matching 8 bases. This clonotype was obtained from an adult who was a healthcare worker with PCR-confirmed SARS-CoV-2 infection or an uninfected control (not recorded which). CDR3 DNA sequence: TGTGCCAGCAGCCGTAGCGGGAACGGCTACAATGAGCAGTTCTTC. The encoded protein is CASSRSGNGYNEQFF.